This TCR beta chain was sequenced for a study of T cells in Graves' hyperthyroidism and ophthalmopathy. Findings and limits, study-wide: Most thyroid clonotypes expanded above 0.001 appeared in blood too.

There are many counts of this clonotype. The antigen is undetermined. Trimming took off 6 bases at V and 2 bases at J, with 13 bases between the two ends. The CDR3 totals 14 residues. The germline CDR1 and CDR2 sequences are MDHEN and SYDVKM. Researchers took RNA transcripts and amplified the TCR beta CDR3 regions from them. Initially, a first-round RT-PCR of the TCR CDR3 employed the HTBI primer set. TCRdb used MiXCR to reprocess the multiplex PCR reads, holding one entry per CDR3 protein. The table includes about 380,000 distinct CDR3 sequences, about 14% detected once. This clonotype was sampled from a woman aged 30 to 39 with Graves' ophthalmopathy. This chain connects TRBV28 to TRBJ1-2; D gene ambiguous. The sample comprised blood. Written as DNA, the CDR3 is TGTGCCAGCAGCTCCTTAGGAGGGAACTATGGCTACACCTTC. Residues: CASSSLGGNYGYTF.